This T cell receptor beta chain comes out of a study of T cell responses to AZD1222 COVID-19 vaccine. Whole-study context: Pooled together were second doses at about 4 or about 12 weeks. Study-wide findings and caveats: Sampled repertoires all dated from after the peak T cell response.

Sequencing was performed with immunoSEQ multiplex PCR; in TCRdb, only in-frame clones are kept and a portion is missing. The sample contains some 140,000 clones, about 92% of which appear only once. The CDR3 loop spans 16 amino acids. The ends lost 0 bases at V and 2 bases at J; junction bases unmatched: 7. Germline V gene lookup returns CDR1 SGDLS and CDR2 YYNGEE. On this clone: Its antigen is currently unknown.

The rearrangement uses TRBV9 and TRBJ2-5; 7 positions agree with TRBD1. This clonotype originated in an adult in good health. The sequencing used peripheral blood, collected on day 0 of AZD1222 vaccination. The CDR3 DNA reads TGTGCCAGCAGCGTAGAGGGGGCGACCTATCAAGAGACCCAGTACTTC. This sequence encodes CASSVEGATYQETQYF. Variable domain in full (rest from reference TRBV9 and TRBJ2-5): DSGVTQTPKHLITATGQRVTLRCSPRSGDLSVYWYQQSLDQGLQFLIQYYNGEERAKGNILERFSAQQFPDLHSELNLSSLELGDSALYFCASSVEGATYQETQYFGPGTRLLVL.